Shown below are 24 T cell receptor beta chains from a single sample sequenced in a study of control samples from healthy donors and cancer patients. The assay was immunoSEQ multiplex PCR, and TCRdb's table has in-frame clones only and misses some. The sample includes about 94,000 clones, about nine tenths of them seen just once. Sequenced material: blood. These receptors originate from a woman aged 18-29 years in good health.

This clone was picked up one time. The chain is built from TRBV29-1 and TRBJ2-1, with no clear D. V was pared by 4 bases and J by 9 bases, with 13 bases between. The CDR3 contains 12 residues. From germline, CDR1 is SQVTM and CDR2 ANQGSEA. The CDR3: CSVGPGQVEQFF. The CDR3 DNA is TGCAGCGTTGGGCCCGGGCAGGTTGAGCAGTTCTTC.

The genes are TRBV11-2 and TRBJ1-6, with 9 bases matching TRBD1. Germline V gene lookup returns CDR1 SGHAT and CDR2 FQNNGV. CDR3 length: 17 residues. The trim removed 2 bases at V and 8 bases at J, leaving 10 bases unmatched. CDR3 protein: CASSLWLGQGIDSPLHF. CDR3 nucleotide sequence: TGTGCCAGCAGCTTATGGCTAGGACAGGGGATTGATTCACCCCTCCACTTT.

J is TRBJ1-4 and V is TRBV7-9; no firm D call. Trimming shortened V by 8 bases and J by 8 bases, and 21 bases separated the two germline ends. CDR3 size: 15 residues. CDR1 and CDR2 from the germline V gene are SEHNR and FQNEAQ (reference sequence). The CDR3 DNA reads TGTGCCAGCCGACTGGGGAGAGGGAGGGAGGAAAAACTGTTTTTT. It codes for CASRLGRGREEKLFF.

CDR3 bases: TGTGCCGGGGGGGACACCTACAATGAGCAGTTCTTC. Translating gives CAGGDTYNEQFF. The chain carries TRBV7-2 and TRBJ2-1; possibly TRBD2 for D (7 bases). CDR1 and CDR2 (germline): SGHTA, FQGNSA. V was trimmed by 11 bases and J by 2 bases, leaving 10 bases between them. CDR3 size: 12 residues.

The gene calls are TRBV10-3 and TRBJ1-2; TRBD1 matches at 9 bases. The CDR3 runs to 16 residues. Per the germline V gene, CDR1 is ENHRY and CDR2 is SYGVKD. The V segment lost 0 bases and the J segment 0 bases; nucleotides outside the gene matches: 2. CDR3 amino acids: CAISESTGGANYGYTF. In nucleotides, the CDR3 is TGTGCCATCAGTGAGTCTACAGGGGGCGCTAACTATGGCTACACCTTC.

The chain has TRBV27 and TRBJ2-7; tentatively, D is TRBD1 or TRBD2 (7 bases each). The length of the CDR3 is 16 residues. Between the trimmed V and J ends, which lost 3 bases and 4 bases, there was a span of 19 bases. Looked up from germline, CDR1 is MNHEY and CDR2 is SMNVEV (reference sequence). CDR3 coding DNA: TGTGCCAGCAGTTTGGGCAGGGGGGGTCCCACGTACGAGCAGTACTTC. It yields the protein CASSLGRGGPTYEQYF.

This clone was recorded only once. V is TRBV6-6 and J is TRBJ1-2; 8 nucleotides line up with TRBD1. CDR3 length equals 14 residues. The germline CDR1 and CDR2 sequences are MNHNY and SVGAGI (reference sequence). Trimming took 2 bases from V and 8 from J; bases not matched to a gene: 7. The CDR3 is CASSYRGQGDGYTF. The CDR3 DNA follows: TGTGCCAGCAGTTACCGTGGACAGGGTGACGGCTACACCTTC.

The chain uses TRBV19 and TRBJ2-5; D might be TRBD1 (6 bases). V lost 3 bases, J lost 5 bases, and 13 bases lay in between. CDR1 LNHDA and CDR2 SQIVND come from the germline V gene (reference sequence). The CDR3 consists of 14 residues. This CDR3 reads CASSMAGAEETQYF. CDR3 DNA: TGTGCCAGTAGTATGGCAGGGGCGGAGGAGACCCAGTACTTC.

This CDR3 reads CASSVGQVNYGYTF. CDR3 sequence (DNA): TGTGCCAGCAGCGTAGGGCAGGTTAACTATGGCTACACCTTC. The chain combines TRBV9 with TRBJ1-2; D gene uncertain. V lost 0 bases, J lost 1 base, and 7 bases lay in between. This CDR3 has 14 residues. CDR1 is SGDLS and CDR2 is YYNGEE in the germline V gene.

The chain joins TRBV5-1 to TRBJ1-2; D is uncertain. The CDR3 has 13 amino acids. Germline CDR1 SGHRS, CDR2 YFSETQ. Trimming cost V 2 bases and J 5 bases, with 10 bases left between them. CDR3 DNA: TGCGCCAGCAGCTTATCCCCAGCTTATGGCTACACCTTC. Amino acids: CASSLSPAYGYTF.

The chain uses TRBV21-1 and TRBJ2-7. TRBV21-1 is a listed pseudogene. The CDR3 totals 11 residues. The CDR3 nucleotides read TGTGCCAGCAGCAAAACCTACGAGCAGTACTTC. It yields the protein CASSKTYEQYF.

V usage is TRBV7-2 and J usage is TRBJ2-7; D not certain. The CDR3 has 14 amino acids. Germline loops: CDR1 SGHTA, CDR2 FQGNSA. Between the trimmed V and J ends, which lost 8 bases and 2 bases, there was a span of 16 bases. The CDR3 reads CASSTFLGTYEQYF. The CDR3 nucleotides are TGTGCCAGCTCCACTTTCTTGGGGACCTACGAGCAGTACTTC.

The chain has TRBV27 and TRBJ2-5; a weak D match, TRBD1 (6 bases). Germline V gives CDR1 MNHEY, CDR2 SMNVEV (reference sequence). This CDR3 comprises 18 residues. V lost 3 bases to trimming and J lost 2 bases, with 22 bases between them. The CDR3 loop is CASSFLGKGVPEQETQYF. The CDR3 DNA reads TGTGCCAGCAGTTTTCTTGGCAAGGGGGTACCCGAACAAGAGACCCAGTACTTC.

This clone is a singleton in its sample. The chain combines TRBV11-2 with TRBJ2-5; D gene unclear. Germline values: CDR1 SGHAT, CDR2 FQNNGV. The V end lost 3 bases, the J end lost 1 base, and 0 bases lay between the germline ends. CDR3 size: 11 residues. CDR3 sequence reads: CASSFQETQYF. The CDR3, as DNA: TGTGCCAGCAGCTTCCAAGAGACCCAGTACTTC.

The rearrangement uses TRBV6-5 and TRBJ1-2, with D possibly matching TRBD1 (5 bases). The CDR3 extends over 14 amino acids. Trimming took 7 bases from V and 2 from J, leaving 14 bases between them. Germline values: CDR1 MNHEY, CDR2 SVGAGI. The CDR3 DNA sequence: TGTGCCAGCAAAAGGGGAGGACCAAACTATGGCTACACCTTC. This gives the protein CASKRGGPNYGYTF.

This rearrangement joins TRBV2 to TRBJ1-2, with no clear D. V dropped 4 bases and J dropped 10 bases, with 4 bases sitting between them. The CDR3 length is 9 residues. Per the germline V gene, CDR1 is SNHLY and CDR2 is FYNNEI. The CDR3 region is CASSGDYTF. The CDR3 DNA reads TGTGCCAGCAGTGGTGACTACACCTTC.

J is TRBJ1-4 and V is TRBV7-9; no firm D call. Germline V gives CDR1 SEHNR, CDR2 FQNEAQ (reference sequence). Trimming cost V 2 bases and J 8 bases, with 6 bases left between them. This CDR3 contains 12 residues. In nucleotides, the CDR3 is TGTGCCAGCAGCTTACTAACAGAAAAACTGTTTTTT. Its protein is CASSLLTEKLFF.

The gene calls are TRBV10-1 and TRBJ2-7, with TRBD1 matching over 9 bases. The V gene end was trimmed by 6 bases and the J gene end by 4 bases; junction bases not matched to a gene: 10. The germline V gene encodes CDR1 WNHNN and CDR2 SYGVQD (reference sequence). The CDR3 length is 15 residues. CDR3 protein: CASSEGQGIKYEQYF. The CDR3 DNA sequence: TGCGCCAGCAGCGAGGGACAGGGAATCAAGTACGAGCAGTACTTC.

The gene calls are TRBV5-1 and TRBJ1-1; maybe TRBD1 (6 bases). Trimming stripped 4 bases from V and 5 bases from J, with 9 bases between. In germline, CDR1 is SGHRS, CDR2 YFSETQ. There are 12 residues in the CDR3. The CDR3: CASSGGGTEAFF. The CDR3 DNA sequence: TGCGCCAGCAGCGGAGGGGGAACTGAAGCTTTCTTT.

This chain uses TRBV7-8 with TRBJ1-4; D remains unclear. The V gene lost 5 bases and the J gene lost 1 base, with 14 bases spanning the gap. CDR3 length: 16 residues. In germline, CDR1 is SGHVS, CDR2 FQNEAQ. CDR3: CASSAQLGLTNEKLFF. The CDR3 DNA is TGTGCCAGCAGCGCACAGCTAGGACTAACTAATGAAAAACTGTTTTTT.

This clone was picked up one time. V is TRBV27 and J is TRBJ1-2, with a possible D match to TRBD1 (5 bases). The germline V gene encodes CDR1 MNHEY and CDR2 SMNVEV (reference sequence). There are 14 residues in the CDR3. The ends were cut back, 7 bases at V and 3 bases at J, with 15 bases in the middle. In nucleotides, the CDR3 is TGTGCCAGCAAAATAGGACAAGAAGACTATGGCTACACCTTC. Translating gives CASKIGQEDYGYTF.

The chain links TRBV29-1 to TRBJ1-1; the match to TRBD1 covers 9 bases. Germline V gene sequence: CDR1 SQVTM, CDR2 ANQGSEA. V was clipped by 3 bases and J by 3 bases; unmatched bases: 8. The CDR3 runs to 15 residues. The CDR3 sequence is CSVENTGTGHTEAFF. For the CDR3, the DNA is TGCAGCGTTGAGAACACCGGGACAGGGCACACTGAAGCTTTCTTT. Full variable domain (missing parts from reference TRBV29-1 and TRBJ1-1): SAVISQKPSRDICQRGTSLTIQCQVDSQVTMMFWYRQQPGQSLTLIATANQGSEATYESGFVIDKFPISRPNLTFSTLTVSNMSPEDSSIYLCSVENTGTGHTEAFFGQGTRLTVV.

This chain links TRBV5-1 with TRBJ2-6, with D tentatively TRBD1 (6 bases). V lost 5 bases and J lost 1, with 7 bases in between. Germline V gives CDR1 SGHRS, CDR2 YFSETQ. CDR3 length equals 14 residues. CDR3 protein: CASRQGSGANVLTF. The DNA of the CDR3 is TGCGCCAGCAGACAGGGATCTGGGGCCAACGTCCTGACTTTC.

The chain employs TRBV2 and TRBJ2-7, with a weak D call TRBD1 (5 bases). The CDR3 is 13 amino acids. Germline CDR1 reads SNHLY; CDR2 reads FYNNEI. The ends were cut back, 7 bases at V and 1 base at J, with 11 bases in the middle. This chain's CDR3 is CASTHDRSYEQYF. DNA of the CDR3: TGTGCCAGCACCCATGACAGATCCTACGAGCAGTACTTC.